This T cell receptor (beta chain) was recorded in a study of memory B cells and T cells in multiple sclerosis. The method was immunoSEQ multiplex PCR; TCRdb's version includes in-frame clones alone and lacks a portion of them. The sample has approximately 32,000 clones, 86% seen once. Stimulus-free culture yielded autoproliferating CFSE-dim and non-proliferating CFSE-high T cells, each sequenced separately. Over 4.5x10^7 CFSE-labeled PBMCs were cultured less than nine days unstimulated, then replicate wells were pooled. Without exogenous stimuli, around 0.49 uM CFSE-labeled PBMCs were cultured serum-free. V was cut by 0 bases and J by 3 bases, with 6 bases left in between. The CDR3 loop spans 13 amino acids. Germline-derived CDR1 and CDR2 are LNHNV and YYDKDF (reference sequence). Comments on this clone: Its antigen is currently unknown.

The V gene is TRBV15, the J gene TRBJ2-7; unclear D gene. The origin of this receptor is a human donor with multiple sclerosis. The material sequenced was PBMCs from blood kept in culture. The CDR3 sequence: CATSRDVVYEQYF. CDR3 nucleotide sequence: TGTGCCACCAGCAGAGACGTTGTCTACGAGCAGTACTTC. The variable domain in full, completed from reference TRBV15 and TRBJ2-7, reads DAMVIQNPRYQVTQFGKPVTLSCSQTLNHNVMYWYQQKSSQAPKLLFHYYDKDFNNEADTPDNFQSRRPNTSFCFLDIRSPGLGDTAMYLCATSRDVVYEQYFGPGTRLTVT.